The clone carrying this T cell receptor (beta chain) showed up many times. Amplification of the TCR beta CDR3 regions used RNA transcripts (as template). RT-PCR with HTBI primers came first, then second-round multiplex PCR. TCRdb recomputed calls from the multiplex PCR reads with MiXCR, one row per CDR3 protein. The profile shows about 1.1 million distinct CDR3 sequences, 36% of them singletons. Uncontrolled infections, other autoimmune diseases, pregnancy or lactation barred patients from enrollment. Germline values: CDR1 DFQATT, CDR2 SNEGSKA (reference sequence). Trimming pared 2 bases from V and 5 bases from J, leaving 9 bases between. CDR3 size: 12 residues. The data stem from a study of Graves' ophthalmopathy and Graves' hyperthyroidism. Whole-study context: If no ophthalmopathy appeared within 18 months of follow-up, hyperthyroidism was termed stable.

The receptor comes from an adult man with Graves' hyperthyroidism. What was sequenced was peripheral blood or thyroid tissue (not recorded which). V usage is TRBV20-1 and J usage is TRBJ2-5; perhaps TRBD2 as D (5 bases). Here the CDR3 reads CSARPSGETQYF. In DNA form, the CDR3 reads TGCAGTGCTAGACCCTCGGGGGAGACCCAGTACTTC.